This TCR beta chain stems from a study of shared T cell receptors in the human thymus. V was pared by 6 bases and J by 0 bases, with 6 bases of the junction left unmatched. The CDR3 contains 17 residues. Germline CDR1 and CDR2: LNHDA and SQIVND (reference sequence). TCRdb's table, derived via immunoSEQ multiplex PCR, lists solely in-frame clones and lacks some. Of around 730,000 clones in the sample, 70% to 90% were seen once. These same records also appear under a second study, on human thymus T cells. That study reports: Healthy Finnish infants undergoing corrective surgery for congenital heart defects provided the donor material. There were highly overlapping thymic repertoires among unrelated individuals, as related research reported.

Sequencing was performed on thymocytes. The chain has TRBV19 and TRBJ2-1; 12 bases are a match to TRBD2. This sequence originates from a girl under three years old with a congenital heart defect. The chain's CDR3 is CASRPRLAGASYNEQFF. In DNA form, the CDR3 reads TGTGCCAGTAGACCCCGACTAGCGGGGGCCTCCTACAATGAGCAGTTCTTC.